There are a few counts of the clone carrying this TCR beta chain. Its target is not known. Extracted from the samples, RNA was reverse transcribed into cDNA to serve as the sequencing template. Data came from immunoSEQ multiplex PCR; TCRdb stores just in-frame clones and leaves some out. The sample consists of over 70,000 clones, approximately 72% of them appearing once. This entry belongs to a study of CD8+ T cells in alopecia areata. At the level of the study: The drug, oral tofacitinib, was given to treated patients at 5 to 10 mg twice daily. The tofacitinib course ran for 6 to 18 months and was followed by 6 months off drug. General study points: Affected scalp, especially in alopecia totalis/universalis, had a higher clonality than normal scalp did.

Treatment specified: oral pan-JAK inhibitor, 5-10 mg twice daily. Germline V gene sequence: CDR1 MGHRA, CDR2 YSYEKL. The V and J ends lost 2 bases and 5 bases, in that order; junction bases with no gene match: 10. The CDR3 extends over 17 amino acids. Here the sequenced sample was CD8+ T cells sorted from blood, taken at week 24, from a patient treated with tofacitinib. The clonotype originates from a human donor with alopecia areata. The V gene is TRBV4-1, the J gene TRBJ2-7, with 12 bases matching TRBD1. CDR3 residues: CASSQRKTGTGGHEQYF. In DNA form, the CDR3 reads TGCGCCAGCAGCCAAAGGAAGACCGGGACAGGGGGCCACGAGCAGTACTTC.